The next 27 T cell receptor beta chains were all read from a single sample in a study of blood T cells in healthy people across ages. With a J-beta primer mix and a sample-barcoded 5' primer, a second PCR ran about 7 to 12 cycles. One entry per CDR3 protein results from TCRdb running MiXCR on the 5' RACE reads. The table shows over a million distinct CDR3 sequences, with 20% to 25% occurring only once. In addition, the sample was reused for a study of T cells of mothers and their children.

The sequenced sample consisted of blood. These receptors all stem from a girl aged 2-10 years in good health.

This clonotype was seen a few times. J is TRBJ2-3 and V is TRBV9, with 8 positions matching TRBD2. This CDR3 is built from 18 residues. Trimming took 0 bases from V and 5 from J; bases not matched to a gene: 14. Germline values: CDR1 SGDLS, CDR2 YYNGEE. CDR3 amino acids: CASSVEASTGGQKDTQYF. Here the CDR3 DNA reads TGTGCCAGCAGCGTAGAGGCCTCTACGGGGGGGCAGAAAGATACGCAGTATTTT.

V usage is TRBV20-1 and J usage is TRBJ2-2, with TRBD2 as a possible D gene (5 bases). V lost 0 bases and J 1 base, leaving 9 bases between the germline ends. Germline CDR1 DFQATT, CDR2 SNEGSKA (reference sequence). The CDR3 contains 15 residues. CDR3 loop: CSARDREVNTGELFF. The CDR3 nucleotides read TGCAGTGCTAGAGATCGGGAAGTGAACACCGGGGAGCTGTTTTTT.

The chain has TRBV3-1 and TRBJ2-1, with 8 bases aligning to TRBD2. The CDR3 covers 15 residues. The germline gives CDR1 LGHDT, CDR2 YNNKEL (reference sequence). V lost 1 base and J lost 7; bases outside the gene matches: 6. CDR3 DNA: TGTGCCAGCAGCCAAGGCTTCGGGGGGGGGAATGAGCAGTTCTTC. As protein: CASSQGFGGGNEQFF.

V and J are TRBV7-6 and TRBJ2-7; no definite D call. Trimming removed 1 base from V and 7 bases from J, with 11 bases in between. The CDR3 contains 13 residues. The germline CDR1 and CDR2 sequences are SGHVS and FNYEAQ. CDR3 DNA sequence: TGTGCCAGCAGCTTAGATATAGAGGATGAGCAGTACTTC. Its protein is CASSLDIEDEQYF.

The CDR3 sequence: CASRPEGLPTDTQYF. CDR3 in DNA: TGTGCCAGCAGGCCGGAGGGGTTACCAACAGATACGCAGTATTTT. The chain employs TRBV11-2 and TRBJ2-3, with D possibly TRBD2 on 6 matching bases. V was shortened by 6 bases and J by 3 bases, with 16 bases between the two germline ends. Germline V lookup: CDR1 SGHAT, CDR2 FQNNGV. This CDR3 has 15 residues.

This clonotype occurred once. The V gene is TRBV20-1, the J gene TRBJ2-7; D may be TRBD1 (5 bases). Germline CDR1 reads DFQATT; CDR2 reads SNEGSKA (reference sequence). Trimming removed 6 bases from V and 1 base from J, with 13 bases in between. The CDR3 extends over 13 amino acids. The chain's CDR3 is CSANSQGSYEQYF. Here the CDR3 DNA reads TGCAGTGCCAACTCGCAGGGTTCCTACGAGCAGTACTTC.

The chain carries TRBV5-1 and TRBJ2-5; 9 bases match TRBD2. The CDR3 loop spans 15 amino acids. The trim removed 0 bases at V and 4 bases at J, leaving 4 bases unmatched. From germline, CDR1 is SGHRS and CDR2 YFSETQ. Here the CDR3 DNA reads TGCGCCAGCAGCTTGGTAGCGGGAGAATCAGAGACCCAGTACTTC. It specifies CASSLVAGESETQYF. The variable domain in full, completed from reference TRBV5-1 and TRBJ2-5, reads KAGVTQTPRYLIKTRGQQVTLSCSPISGHRSVSWYQQTPGQGLQFLFEYFSETQRNKGNFPGRFSGRQFSNSRSEMNVSTLELGDSALYLCASSLVAGESETQYFGPGTRLLVL.

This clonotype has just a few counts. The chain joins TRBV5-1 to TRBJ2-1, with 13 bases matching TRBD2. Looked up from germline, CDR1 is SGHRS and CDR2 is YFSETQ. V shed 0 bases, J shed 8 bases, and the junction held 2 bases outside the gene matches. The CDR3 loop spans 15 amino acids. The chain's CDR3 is CASSLGTSGSHEQFF. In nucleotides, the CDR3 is TGCGCCAGCAGCTTGGGGACTAGCGGGAGTCATGAGCAGTTCTTC.

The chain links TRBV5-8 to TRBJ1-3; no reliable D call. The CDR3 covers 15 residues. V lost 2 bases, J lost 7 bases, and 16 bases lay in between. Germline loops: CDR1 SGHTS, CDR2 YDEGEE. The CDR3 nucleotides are TGTGCCAGCAGCTTCCAAGAAGGGCGGGCTAACACCATATATTTT. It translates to CASSFQEGRANTIYF.

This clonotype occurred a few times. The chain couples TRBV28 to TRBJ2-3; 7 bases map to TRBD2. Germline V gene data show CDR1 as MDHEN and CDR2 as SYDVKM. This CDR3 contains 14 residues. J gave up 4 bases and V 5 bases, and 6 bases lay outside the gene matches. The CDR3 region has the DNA TGTGCCAGCAGTCGGGGGGAATCGCCAGATACGCAGTATTTT. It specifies CASSRGESPDTQYF.

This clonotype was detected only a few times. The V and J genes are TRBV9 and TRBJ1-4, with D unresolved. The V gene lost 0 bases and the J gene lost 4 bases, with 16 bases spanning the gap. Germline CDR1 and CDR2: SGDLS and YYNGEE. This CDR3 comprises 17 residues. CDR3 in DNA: TGTGCCAGCAGCGTAGAAAAGGGCGGTGGAGATAATGAAAAACTGTTTTTT. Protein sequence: CASSVEKGGGDNEKLFF. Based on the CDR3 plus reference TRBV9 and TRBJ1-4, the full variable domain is DSGVTQTPKHLITATGQRVTLRCSPRSGDLSVYWYQQSLDQGLQFLIQYYNGEERAKGNILERFSAQQFPDLHSELNLSSLELGDSALYFCASSVEKGGGDNEKLFFGSGTQLSVL.

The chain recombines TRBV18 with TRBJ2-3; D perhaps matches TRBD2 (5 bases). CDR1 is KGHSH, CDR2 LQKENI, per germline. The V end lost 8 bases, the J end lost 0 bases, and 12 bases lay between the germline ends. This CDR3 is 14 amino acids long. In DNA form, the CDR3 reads TGTGCCAGCCTGAGGACTCCTAGCACAGATACGCAGTATTTT. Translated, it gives CASLRTPSTDTQYF.

The CDR3 nucleotides are TGTGCCAGCGGAGGGACAGGGCGATACAATGAGCAGTTCTTC. Translated: CASGGTGRYNEQFF. The J gene is TRBJ2-1, the V gene TRBV9, with 9 positions matching TRBD1. The CDR3 covers 14 residues. The germline CDR1 and CDR2 sequences are SGDLS and YYNGEE. The junction had 6 bases not matched to a gene; V was cut back by 7 bases and J by 4 bases.

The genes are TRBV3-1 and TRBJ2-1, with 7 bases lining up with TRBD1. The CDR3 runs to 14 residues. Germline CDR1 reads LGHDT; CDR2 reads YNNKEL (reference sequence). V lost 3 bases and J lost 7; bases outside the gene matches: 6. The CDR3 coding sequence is TGTGCCAGCAGCCAGATGACAGGGATTAATGAGCAGTTCTTC. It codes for CASSQMTGINEQFF.

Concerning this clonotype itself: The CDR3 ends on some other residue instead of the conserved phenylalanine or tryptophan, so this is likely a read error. The CDR3 loop is CASSGTSGRPEQYY. The CDR3 bases are TGTGCCAGCAGTGGGACTAGCGGGAGGCCCGAGCAGTACTAC. V and J are TRBV28 and TRBJ2-7, with 15 bases aligning to TRBD2. The germline V gene encodes CDR1 MDHEN and CDR2 SYDVKM. The CDR3 extends over 14 amino acids. The V and J ends lost 5 bases and 6 bases, in that order; junction bases with no gene match: 2.

CDR3 in DNA: TGTGCCAGCAGCTTAGGCGGCTTCTACGAGCAGTACTTC. This translates into CASSLGGFYEQYF. The chain uses TRBV7-9 and TRBJ2-7; D is uncertain. The CDR3 runs to 13 residues. Germline V gene sequence: CDR1 SEHNR, CDR2 FQNEAQ (reference sequence). Deletions cut 1 base from V and 3 bases from J, with 7 bases between.

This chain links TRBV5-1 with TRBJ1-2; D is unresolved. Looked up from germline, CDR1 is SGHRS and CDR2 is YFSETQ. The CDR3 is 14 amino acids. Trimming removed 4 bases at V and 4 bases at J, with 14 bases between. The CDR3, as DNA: TGCGCCAGCAGCCCACTGAAGGGCAGCTATGGCTACACCTTC. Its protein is CASSPLKGSYGYTF.

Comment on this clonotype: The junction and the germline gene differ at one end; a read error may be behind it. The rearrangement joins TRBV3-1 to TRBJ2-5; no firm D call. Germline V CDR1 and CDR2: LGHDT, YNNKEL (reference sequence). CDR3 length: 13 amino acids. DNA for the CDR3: TGTGCCAGCAGACAAGAGTATTTCCAGACCCAGTACTTC. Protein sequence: CASRQEYFQTQYF.

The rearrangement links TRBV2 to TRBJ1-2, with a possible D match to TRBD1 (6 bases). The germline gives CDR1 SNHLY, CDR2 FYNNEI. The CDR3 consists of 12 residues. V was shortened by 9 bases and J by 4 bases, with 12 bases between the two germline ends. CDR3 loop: CARGAGPYGYTF. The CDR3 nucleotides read TGTGCCAGGGGGGCTGGACCCTATGGCTACACCTTC.

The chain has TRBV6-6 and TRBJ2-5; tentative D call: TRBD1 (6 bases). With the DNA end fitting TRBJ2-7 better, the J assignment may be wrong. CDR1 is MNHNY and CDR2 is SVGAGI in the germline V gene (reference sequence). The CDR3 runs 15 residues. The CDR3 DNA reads TGTGCCAGCAACTACCTTCCACAGGGTTCCCACGAGCAGTACTTC. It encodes CASNYLPQGSHEQYF.

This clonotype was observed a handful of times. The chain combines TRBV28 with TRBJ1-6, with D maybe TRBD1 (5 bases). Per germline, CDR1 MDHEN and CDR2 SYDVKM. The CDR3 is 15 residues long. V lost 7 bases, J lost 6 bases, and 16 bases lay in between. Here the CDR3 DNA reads TGTGCCAGCAAAGAGCCGGGGGAGGGTAATTCACCCCTCCACTTT. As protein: CASKEPGEGNSPLHF.

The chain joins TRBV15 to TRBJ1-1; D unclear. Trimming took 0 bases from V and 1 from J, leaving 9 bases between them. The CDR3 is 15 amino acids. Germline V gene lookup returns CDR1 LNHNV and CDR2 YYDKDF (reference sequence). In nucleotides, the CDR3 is TGTGCCACCAGCAGAGATCTTGGCGCGAACACTGAAGCTTTCTTT. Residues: CATSRDLGANTEAFF.

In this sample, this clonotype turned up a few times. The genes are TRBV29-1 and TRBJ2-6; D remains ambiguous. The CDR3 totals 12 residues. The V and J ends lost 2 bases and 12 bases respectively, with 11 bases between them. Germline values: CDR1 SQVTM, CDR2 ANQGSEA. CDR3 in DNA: TGCAGCGTTGAAATTCTGTCATCCGTCCTGACTTTC. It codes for CSVEILSSVLTF.

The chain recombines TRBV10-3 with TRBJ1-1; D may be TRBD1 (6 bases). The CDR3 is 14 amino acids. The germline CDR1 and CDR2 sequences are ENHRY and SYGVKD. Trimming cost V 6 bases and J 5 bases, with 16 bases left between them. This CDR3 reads CAISRRQEGTEAFF. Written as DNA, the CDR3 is TGTGCCATCAGCCGACGACAGGAGGGAACTGAAGCTTTCTTT.

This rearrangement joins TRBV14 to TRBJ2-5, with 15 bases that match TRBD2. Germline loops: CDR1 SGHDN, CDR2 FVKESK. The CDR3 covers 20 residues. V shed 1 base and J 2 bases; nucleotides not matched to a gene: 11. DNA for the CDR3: TGTGCCAGCAGCCAAGGATTGCGCAGGGGACTAGCGGGAGGTCAAGAGACCCAGTACTTC. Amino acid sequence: CASSQGLRRGLAGGQETQYF.

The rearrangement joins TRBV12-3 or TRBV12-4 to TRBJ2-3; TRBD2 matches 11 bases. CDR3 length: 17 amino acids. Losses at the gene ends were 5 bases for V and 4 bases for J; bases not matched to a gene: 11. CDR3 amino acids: CASSPRNRLAGPDTQYF. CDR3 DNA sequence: TGTGCCAGCAGTCCCCGGAACAGACTAGCGGGACCAGATACGCAGTATTTT.

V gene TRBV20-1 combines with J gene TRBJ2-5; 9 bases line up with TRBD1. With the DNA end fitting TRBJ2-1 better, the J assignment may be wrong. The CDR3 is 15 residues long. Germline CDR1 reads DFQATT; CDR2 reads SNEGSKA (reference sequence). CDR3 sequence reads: CSASSGQGTGDEQFF. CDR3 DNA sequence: TGCAGTGCTAGCTCGGGACAGGGTACGGGCGATGAGCAGTTCTTC.